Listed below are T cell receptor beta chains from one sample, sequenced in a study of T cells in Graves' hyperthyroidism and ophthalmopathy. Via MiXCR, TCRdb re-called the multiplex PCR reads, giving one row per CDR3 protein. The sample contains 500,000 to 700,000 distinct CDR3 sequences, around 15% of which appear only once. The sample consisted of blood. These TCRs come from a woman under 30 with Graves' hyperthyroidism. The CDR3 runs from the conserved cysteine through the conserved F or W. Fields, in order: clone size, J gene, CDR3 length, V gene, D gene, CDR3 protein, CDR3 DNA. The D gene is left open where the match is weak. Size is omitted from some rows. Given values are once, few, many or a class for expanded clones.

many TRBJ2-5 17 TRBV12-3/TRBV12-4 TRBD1 CASSFGDRAIFRETQYF TGTGCCAGCAGTTTTGGGGACAGGGCGATTTTTAGGGAGACCCAGTACTTC
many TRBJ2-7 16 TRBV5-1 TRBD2 CASSIGPAGRSYEQYF TGCGCCAGCAGTATCGGACCAGCGGGACGATCCTACGAGCAGTACTTC
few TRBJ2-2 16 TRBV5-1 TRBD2 CASSLTVSGSMGELFF TGCGCCAGCAGCTTGACGGTTAGCGGGAGTATGGGGGAGCTGTTTTTT
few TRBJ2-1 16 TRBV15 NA CATSREGEGTRGEQFF TGTGCCACCAGCAGAGAAGGAGAGGGCACGCGGGGTGAGCAGTTCTTC
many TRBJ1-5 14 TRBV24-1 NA CATSDSVTGQPQHF TGTGCCACCAGTGATTCAGTAACAGGGCAGCCCCAGCATTTT
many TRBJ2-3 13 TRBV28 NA CASSYGSGDTQYF TGTGCCAGCAGTTACGGGAGTGGGGATACGCAGTATTTT
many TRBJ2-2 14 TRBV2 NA CASRLQENTGELFF TGTGCCAGCAGACTACAAGAGAACACCGGGGAGCTGTTTTTT
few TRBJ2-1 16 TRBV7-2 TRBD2 CASSSPGLAGVNEQFF TGTGCCAGCAGCTCGCCGGGACTAGCGGGAGTTAATGAGCAGTTCTTC
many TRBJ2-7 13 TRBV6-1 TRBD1 CASSERDSSEQYF TGTGCCAGCAGTGAACGGGACAGCTCAGAGCAGTACTTC
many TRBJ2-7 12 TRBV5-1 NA CASSRVRGEQYF TGCGCCAGCAGCAGGGTGAGGGGCGAGCAGTACTTC
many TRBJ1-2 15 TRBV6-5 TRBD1 CASSYIGGGLGGYTF TGTGCCAGCAGTTACATTGGAGGGGGCCTCGGCGGCTACACCTTC
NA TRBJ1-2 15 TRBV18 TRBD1 CASSPNRGNDYGYTF TGTGCCAGCTCACCAAACAGGGGGAACGACTATGGCTACACCTTC
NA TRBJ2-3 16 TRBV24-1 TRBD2 CATSGVAGGLRDTQYF TGTGCCACCAGTGGAGTAGCGGGGGGCTTGCGAGATACGCAGTATTTT
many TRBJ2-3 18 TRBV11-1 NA CASSFRPPSRVRTDTQYF TGTGCCAGCAGCTTTCGACCTCCTAGCCGAGTAAGGACAGATACGCAGTATTTT
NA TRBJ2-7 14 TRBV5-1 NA CASSWGRPSYEQYF TGCGCCAGCAGCTGGGGACGGCCCTCCTACGAGCAGTACTTC
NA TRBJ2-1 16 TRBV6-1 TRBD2 CASGSLAGGIVNEQFF TGTGCCAGCGGTAGTCTAGCGGGGGGGATAGTGAATGAGCAGTTCTTC
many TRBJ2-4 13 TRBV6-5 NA CATGVSGTGIQYF TGTGCCACAGGGGTCAGCGGGACGGGCATTCAGTACTTC
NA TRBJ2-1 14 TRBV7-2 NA CASNQWGGNNGQFF TGTGCCAGCAACCAATGGGGCGGGAACAATGGGCAGTTCTTC
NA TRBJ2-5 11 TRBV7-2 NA CASSLMGRVYF TGTGCCAGCAGCTTGATGGGGCGCGTGTACTTC
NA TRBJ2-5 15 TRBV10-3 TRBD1 CAISAGTGAQETQYF TGTGCCATCAGTGCGGGGACAGGAGCGCAAGAGACCCAGTACTTC
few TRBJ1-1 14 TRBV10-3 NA CAISEMGVNTEAFF TGTGCCATCAGTGAGATGGGGGTGAACACTGAAGCTTTCTTT
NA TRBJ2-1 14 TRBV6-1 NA CASSKLVRQDEQFF TGTGCCAGCAGCAAACTAGTGAGGCAGGATGAGCAGTTCTTC
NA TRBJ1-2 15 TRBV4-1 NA CASSQPGPANYGYTF TGCGCCAGCAGCCAACCAGGACCAGCTAACTATGGCTACACCTTC
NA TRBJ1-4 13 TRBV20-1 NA CSARNEREGKLFF TGCAGTGCTAGAAACGAAAGGGAGGGGAAACTGTTTTTT
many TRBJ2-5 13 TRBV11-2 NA CASSLFLEETQYF TGTGCCAGCAGCTTATTTCTAGAAGAGACCCAGTACTTC
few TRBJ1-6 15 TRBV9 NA CASSVSGQSNSPLHF TGTGCCAGCAGCGTGTCTGGACAGAGTAATTCACCCCTCCACTTT
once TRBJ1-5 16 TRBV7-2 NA CASSFIGGNSNQPQHF TGTGCCAGCAGCTTTATAGGGGGGAATAGCAATCAGCCCCAGCATTTT
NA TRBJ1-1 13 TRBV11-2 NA CASSKTWNTEAFF TGTGCCAGCAGCAAGACATGGAACACTGAAGCTTTCTTT
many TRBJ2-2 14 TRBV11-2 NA CASLNGGRTGELFF TGTGCCAGCTTAAACGGGGGGCGCACCGGGGAGCTGTTTTTT
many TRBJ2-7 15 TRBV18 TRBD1 CASSPRLQGNHEQYF TGTGCCAGCTCACCACGTCTACAGGGGAACCACGAGCAGTACTTC
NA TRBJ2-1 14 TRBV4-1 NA CASGEEGSYNEQFF TGCGCCAGCGGAGAAGAAGGCTCCTACAATGAGCAGTTCTTC
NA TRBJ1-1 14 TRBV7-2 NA CASSEPGQWGEAFF TGTGCCAGCAGCGAGCCCGGACAGTGGGGTGAAGCTTTCTTT
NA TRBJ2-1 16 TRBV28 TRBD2 CASSLTGTSGSNEQFF TGTGCCAGCAGTTTGACCGGGACTAGCGGGAGTAATGAGCAGTTCTTC
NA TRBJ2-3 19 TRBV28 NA CASPPSTAGWTSSTDTQYF TGTGCCAGTCCCCCCAGTACGGCGGGATGGACTTCAAGCACAGATACGCAGTATTTT
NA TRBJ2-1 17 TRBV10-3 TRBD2 CAIGGGLAGSSYNEQFF TGTGCCATCGGAGGAGGACTAGCGGGAAGCTCCTACAATGAGCAGTTCTTC
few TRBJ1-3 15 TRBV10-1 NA CASSGDIEAGNTIYF TGCGCCAGCAGTGGGGACATCGAAGCTGGAAACACCATATATTTT
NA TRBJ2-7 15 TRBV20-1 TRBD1 CSAVPLQGAHYEQYF TGCAGTGCTGTACCCCTCCAGGGGGCGCACTACGAGCAGTACTTC
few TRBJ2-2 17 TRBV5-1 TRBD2 CASSVGPAGGPGGELFF TGCGCCAGCAGCGTTGGACCAGCGGGAGGGCCCGGCGGGGAGCTGTTTTTT
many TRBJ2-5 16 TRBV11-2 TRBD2 CASSLGSGGHQETQYF TGTGCCAGCAGCTTAGGATCGGGGGGACACCAAGAGACCCAGTACTTC
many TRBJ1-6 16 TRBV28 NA CASSFWGGKRKSPLHF TGTGCCAGCAGTTTTTGGGGGGGGAAACGGAAATCACCCCTCCACTTT
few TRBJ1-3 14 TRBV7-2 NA CASSPQISGNTIYF TGTGCCAGCAGCCCCCAGATCTCTGGAAACACCATATATTTT
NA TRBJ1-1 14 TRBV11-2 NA CASTPGTGLSEAFF TGTGCCAGCACCCCAGGGACGGGGCTCAGTGAAGCTTTCTTT